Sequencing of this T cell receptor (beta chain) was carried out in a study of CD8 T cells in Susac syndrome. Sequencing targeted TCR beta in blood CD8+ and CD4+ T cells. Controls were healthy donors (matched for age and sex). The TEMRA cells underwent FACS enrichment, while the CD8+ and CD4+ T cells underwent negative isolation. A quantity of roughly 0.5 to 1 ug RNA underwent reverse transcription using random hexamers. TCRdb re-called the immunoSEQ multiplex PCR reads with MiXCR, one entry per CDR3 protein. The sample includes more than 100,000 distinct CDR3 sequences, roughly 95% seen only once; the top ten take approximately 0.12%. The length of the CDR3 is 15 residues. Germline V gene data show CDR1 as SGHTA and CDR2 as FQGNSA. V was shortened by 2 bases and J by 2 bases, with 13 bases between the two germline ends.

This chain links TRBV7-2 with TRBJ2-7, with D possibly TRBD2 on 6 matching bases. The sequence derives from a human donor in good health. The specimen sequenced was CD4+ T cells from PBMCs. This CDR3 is CASSLRGGNAYEQYF. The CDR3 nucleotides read TGTGCCAGCAGCTTAAGAGGCGGGAATGCCTACGAGCAGTACTTC.